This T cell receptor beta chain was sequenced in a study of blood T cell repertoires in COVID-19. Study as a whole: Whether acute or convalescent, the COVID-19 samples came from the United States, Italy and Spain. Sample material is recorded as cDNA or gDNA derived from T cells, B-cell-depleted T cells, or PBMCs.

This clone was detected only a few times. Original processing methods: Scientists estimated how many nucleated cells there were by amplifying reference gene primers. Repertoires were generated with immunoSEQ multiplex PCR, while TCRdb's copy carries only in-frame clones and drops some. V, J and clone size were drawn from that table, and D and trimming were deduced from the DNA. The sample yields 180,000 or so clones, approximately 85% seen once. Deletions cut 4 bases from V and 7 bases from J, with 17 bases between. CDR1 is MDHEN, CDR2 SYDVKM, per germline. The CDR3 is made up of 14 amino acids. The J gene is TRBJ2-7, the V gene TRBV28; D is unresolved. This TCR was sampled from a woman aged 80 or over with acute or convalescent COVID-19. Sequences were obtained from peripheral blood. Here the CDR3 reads CASSSPGALWEQYF. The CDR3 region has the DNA TGTGCCAGCAGTTCTCCCGGAGCCCTTTGGGAGCAGTACTTC.